This TCR beta chain was recovered during a study of cytomegalovirus exposure and HLA in healthy donors. Study-level points and caveats: Follow-up analysis later connected one missense variant in DCLRE1C with trimming of TCR beta V- and J-genes. The study reported that TCR beta sequences accurately predicted HLA-A and HLA-B alleles in most subjects. Presence/absence analyses assumed roughly uniform sequencing depth across donors, which may not hold.

A remark on this clone: Its antigen remains unidentified.

13 Jbeta primers and 60 Vbeta primers were used for the PCR. The assay was immunoSEQ multiplex PCR, and TCRdb's table has in-frame clones only and misses some. The table shows 150,000 to 200,000 clones, with about 86% occurring only once. This clonotype was obtained from a woman aged 18 to 35 in good health and CMV-seropositive. Sequenced input: PBMCs.

The CDR3 spells CATSRDRRGGEQYF. The CDR3 DNA reads TGTGCCACCAGCAGAGATCGGAGAGGGGGCGAGCAGTACTTC. The chain employs TRBV15 and TRBJ2-7; a possible D gene is TRBD1 (6 bases). Germline loops: CDR1 LNHNV, CDR2 YYDKDF (reference sequence). Between the trimmed V and J ends, which lost 0 bases and 6 bases, there was a span of 12 bases. The CDR3 has 14 residues.